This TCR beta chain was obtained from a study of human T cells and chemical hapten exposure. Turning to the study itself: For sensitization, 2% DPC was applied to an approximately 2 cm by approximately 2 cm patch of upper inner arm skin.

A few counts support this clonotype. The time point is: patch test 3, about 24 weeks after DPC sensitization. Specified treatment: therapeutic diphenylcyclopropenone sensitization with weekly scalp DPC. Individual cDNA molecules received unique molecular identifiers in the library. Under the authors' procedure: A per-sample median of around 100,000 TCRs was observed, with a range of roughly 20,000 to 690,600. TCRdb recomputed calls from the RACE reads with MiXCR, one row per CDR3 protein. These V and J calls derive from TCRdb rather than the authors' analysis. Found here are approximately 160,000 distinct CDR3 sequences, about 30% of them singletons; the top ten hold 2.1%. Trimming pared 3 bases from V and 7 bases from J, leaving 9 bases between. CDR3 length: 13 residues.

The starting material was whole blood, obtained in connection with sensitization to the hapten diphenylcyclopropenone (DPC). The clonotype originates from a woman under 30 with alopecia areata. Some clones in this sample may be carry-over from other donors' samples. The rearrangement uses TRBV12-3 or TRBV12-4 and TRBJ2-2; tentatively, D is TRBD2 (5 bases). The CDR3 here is CASSLQAGGELFF. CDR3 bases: TGTGCCAGCAGTTTGCAGGCGGGCGGGGAGCTGTTTTTT.